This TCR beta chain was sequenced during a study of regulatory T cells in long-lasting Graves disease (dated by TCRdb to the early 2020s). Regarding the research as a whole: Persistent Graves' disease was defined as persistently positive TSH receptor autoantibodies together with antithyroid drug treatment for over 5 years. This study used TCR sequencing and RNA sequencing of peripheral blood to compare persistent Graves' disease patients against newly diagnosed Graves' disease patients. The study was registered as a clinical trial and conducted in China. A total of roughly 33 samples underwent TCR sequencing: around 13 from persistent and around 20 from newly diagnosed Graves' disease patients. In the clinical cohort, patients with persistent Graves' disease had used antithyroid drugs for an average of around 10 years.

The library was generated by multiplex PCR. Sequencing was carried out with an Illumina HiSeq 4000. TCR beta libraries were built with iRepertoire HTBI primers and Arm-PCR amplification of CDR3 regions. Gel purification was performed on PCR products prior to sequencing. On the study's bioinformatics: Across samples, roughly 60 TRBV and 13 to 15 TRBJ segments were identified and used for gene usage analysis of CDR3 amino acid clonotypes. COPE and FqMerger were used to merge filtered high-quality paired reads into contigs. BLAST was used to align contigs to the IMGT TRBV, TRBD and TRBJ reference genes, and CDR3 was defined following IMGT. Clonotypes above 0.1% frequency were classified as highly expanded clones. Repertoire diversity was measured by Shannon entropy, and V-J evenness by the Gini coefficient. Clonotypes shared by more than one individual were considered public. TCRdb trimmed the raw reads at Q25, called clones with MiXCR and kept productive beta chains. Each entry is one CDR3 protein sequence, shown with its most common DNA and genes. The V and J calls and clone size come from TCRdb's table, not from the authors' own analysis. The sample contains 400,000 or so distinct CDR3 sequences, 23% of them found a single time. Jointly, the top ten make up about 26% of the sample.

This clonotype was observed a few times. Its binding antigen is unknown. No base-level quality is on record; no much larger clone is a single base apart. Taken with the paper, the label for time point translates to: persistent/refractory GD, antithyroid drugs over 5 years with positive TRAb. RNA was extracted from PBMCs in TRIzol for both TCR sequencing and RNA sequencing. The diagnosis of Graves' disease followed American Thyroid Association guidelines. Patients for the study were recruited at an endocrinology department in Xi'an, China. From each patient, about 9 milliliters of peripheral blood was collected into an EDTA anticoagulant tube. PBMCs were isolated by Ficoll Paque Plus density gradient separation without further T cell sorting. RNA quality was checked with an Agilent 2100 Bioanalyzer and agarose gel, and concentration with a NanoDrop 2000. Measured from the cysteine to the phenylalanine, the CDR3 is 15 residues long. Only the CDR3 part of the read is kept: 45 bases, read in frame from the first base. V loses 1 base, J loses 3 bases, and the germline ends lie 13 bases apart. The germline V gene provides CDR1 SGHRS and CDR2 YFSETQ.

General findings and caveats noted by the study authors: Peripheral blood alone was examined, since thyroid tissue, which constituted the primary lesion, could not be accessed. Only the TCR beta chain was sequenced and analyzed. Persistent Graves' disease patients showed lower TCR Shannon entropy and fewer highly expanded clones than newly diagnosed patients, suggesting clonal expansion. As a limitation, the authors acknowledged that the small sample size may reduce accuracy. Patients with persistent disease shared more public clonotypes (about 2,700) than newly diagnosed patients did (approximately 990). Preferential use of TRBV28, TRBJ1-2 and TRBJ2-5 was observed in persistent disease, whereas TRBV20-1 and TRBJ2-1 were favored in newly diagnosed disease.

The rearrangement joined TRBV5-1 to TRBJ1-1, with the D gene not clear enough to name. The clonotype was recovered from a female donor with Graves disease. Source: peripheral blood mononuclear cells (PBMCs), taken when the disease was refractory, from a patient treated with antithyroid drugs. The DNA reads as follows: TGCGCCAGCAGCTTGAGTTGGGGTTTAGACACTGAAGCTTTCTTT. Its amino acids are CASSLSWGLDTEAFF.